This T cell receptor (beta chain) was sequenced during a study of technical replicates of blood from a handful of donors. Trimming at V came to 2 bases and at J to 6 bases, leaving 3 bases not matched to a gene. CDR1 MNHEY and CDR2 SVGAGI come from the germline V gene. The CDR3 is 14 residues long. Clones were sequenced by immunoSEQ multiplex PCR, and TCRdb holds only the in-frame ones, with some missing. The profile shows 50,000 to 65,000 clones, about 90% of them singletons. The sequenced sample consisted of PBMCs. The chain uses TRBV6-5 and TRBJ2-3, with 9 bases identical to TRBD2. The source is a human donor in good health. Some clones in this sample may be carry-over from other donors' samples. DNA of the CDR3: TGTGCCAGCAGTTACGGCGGGGGGGCGGATACGCAGTATTTT. Translating gives CASSYGGGADTQYF.